This T cell receptor beta chain was found in a study of immune evolution from preneoplasia to lung adenocarcinoma. Method: immunoSEQ multiplex PCR; TCRdb's copy keeps in-frame clones and lacks some. The table records 35,000 to 40,000 clones, roughly 68% of them present only once. As regards this clone: The target antigen is unknown.

The CDR3 consists of 14 residues. The germline V gene encodes CDR1 LNHNV and CDR2 YYDKDF (reference sequence). V was pared by 8 bases and J by 1 base, with 12 bases between. Patient tissue came from resections in Japan or China, 2014–2017. After pathologic assessment, macro-dissection selected premalignant or tumor cells for extraction. Broader study findings: Top clone share appeared to fall from AAH through AIS, MIA, adenocarcinoma.

Sequencing was done on a sample of FFPE invasive lung adenocarcinoma tissue. The chain joins TRBV15 to TRBJ2-4; D is ambiguous. The receptor was isolated from a person aged 55-75 years with lung adenocarcinoma. This CDR3 is CATRKGSAKNIQYF. The CDR3 bases are TGTGCCACCCGGAAGGGCTCTGCCAAAAACATTCAGTACTTC.